The clone carrying this T cell receptor beta chain was seen once. Time point given: 2015-2016 season, 7 days after influenza vaccination. Each time point used about 35 to 100 mL of blood. This sample was included in a study of follicular helper T cells after annual influenza vaccination. TCRB was sequenced at Survey level resolution. Repertoires were generated with immunoSEQ multiplex PCR, while TCRdb's copy carries only in-frame clones and drops some. The profile covers 5,000 to 7,500 clones, with over 75% appearing a single time and around 0.54% taken by the ten largest. The CDR3 is 15 amino acids. Germline V CDR1 and CDR2: LGHNA, YNFKEQ. Trimming took off 1 base at V and 2 bases at J, with 11 bases between the two ends.

The gene calls are TRBV4-2 and TRBJ1-2; D possibly corresponds to TRBD1 (6 bases). This sequence originates from an adult who received the influenza vaccine. The specimen comprised CXCR5- memory CD4+ T cells sorted from blood, sampled 7 days after influenza vaccination. As DNA, the CDR3 is TGTGCCAGCAGCCAAGGAGGGGGTGCGAACTATGGCTACACCTTC. It codes for CASSQGGGANYGYTF.